The entry below gives a single TCR beta chain sequence along with its context. This CDR3 has 15 amino acids. Germline V gene sequence: CDR1 MNHEY, CDR2 SVGAGI. Unmatched junction bases numbered 7, after V lost 4 bases and J lost 5 bases. This sample stems from a study of cytomegalovirus exposure and HLA in healthy donors. The PCR had 60 Vbeta and 13 Jbeta primers. Measured with immunoSEQ multiplex PCR; TCRdb has only the in-frame clones, and not every one. The table has 200,000 or so clones, 82% seen once; the top ten hold roughly 0.098%. This chain uses TRBV6-5 with TRBJ2-1, with 8 nucleotides matching TRBD2. Sequencing input: PBMCs. The TCR comes from a boy younger than 10 in good health and CMV-seronegative. Here the CDR3 DNA reads TGTGCCAGCAGTTCCTCGGGGGGGGCCCACAATGAGCAGTTCTTC. This codes for CASSSSGGAHNEQFF.